The clone carrying this T cell receptor (beta chain) was seen many times. Its antigen is unknown. Mismatch with germline at one junction end may stem from a read error. The time point was: persistent/refractory GD, antithyroid drugs over 5 years with positive TRAb. PBMC RNA was the source of the TCR library. Per American Thyroid Association guidelines, Graves' disease was diagnosed. The data stem from a study of regulatory T cells in long-lasting Graves disease. For the study at large: The study counted Graves' disease as persistent given over 5 years of antithyroid drugs and positive TSH receptor antibodies.

The CDR3 totals 16 residues. The germline V gene has CDR1 ENHRY and CDR2 SYGVKD. Construction of the TCR beta libraries employed iRepertoire HTBI primers in conjunction with Arm-PCR of CDR3 regions. TCRdb passed the multiplex PCR reads through MiXCR, listing each CDR3 protein once. The table lists 350,000 to 450,000 distinct CDR3 sequences, under 25% of them singletons, with roughly an eighth in the top ten. Overall study results and limits: It was possible that the small sample size reduced accuracy. Persistent Graves' patients had lower TCR diversity than newly diagnosed ones.

The input for sequencing was peripheral blood mononuclear cells (PBMCs), taken when the disease was refractory, from a patient treated with antithyroid drugs. The origin of this receptor is a female donor with Graves disease. The chain is built from TRBV10-3 and TRBJ1-5; weak D call: TRBD1 (6 bases). CDR3 sequence reads: CAISEYWTEGNQPQHF. The CDR3 region has the DNA TGTGCCATCAGCGAGTACTGGACAGAGGGCAATCAGCCCCAGCATTTT.